Below are 10 T cell receptor beta chains sequenced from a single sample in a study of multiple sclerosis patients with progressive multifocal leukoencephalopathy. The time point denotes: before natalizumab initiation. Sequenced by immunoSEQ multiplex PCR; TCRdb stores in-frame clones only, minus some. The table shows approximately 27,000 clones, with 88% occurring only once. The sample consisted of PBMCs. All receptors come from a human donor with multiple sclerosis.

Only one count was recorded for this clone. The rearrangement joins TRBV7-9 to TRBJ1-3, with D hard to call. With 0 bases removed from V and 0 bases from J, the gap between germline ends came to 9 bases. CDR1 SEHNR and CDR2 FQNEAQ come from the germline V gene (reference sequence). This CDR3 region has 16 residues. The CDR3 DNA follows: TGTGCCAGCAGCTTAGCGAGGGTCGTCTCTGGAAACACCATATATTTT. Amino acids: CASSLARVVSGNTIYF.

The J gene is TRBJ1-5, the V gene TRBV7-8; D unclear. The CDR3 totals 19 residues. Per the germline V gene, CDR1 is SGHVS and CDR2 is FQNEAQ. V lost 1 base and J lost 0, with 19 bases in between. CDR3 region: CASSLDGPEPYYSNQPQHF. The CDR3 DNA reads as TGTGCCAGCAGCTTAGACGGGCCAGAACCGTATTATAGCAATCAGCCCCAGCATTTT.

V gene TRBV6-6 combines with J gene TRBJ1-4; D gene unclear. V shed 8 bases and J shed 5 bases, with 12 bases lying between them. CDR3 length equals 13 residues. The germline V gene encodes CDR1 MNHNY and CDR2 SVGAGI (reference sequence). CDR3: CASVGTLNEKLFF. In DNA form, the CDR3 reads TGTGCCAGCGTCGGCACCTTAAATGAAAAACTGTTTTTT.

The J gene is TRBJ2-1, the V gene TRBV27; D is uncertain. The CDR3 extends over 15 amino acids. The V gene lost 5 bases and the J gene lost 0 bases, with 11 bases spanning the gap. CDR1 is MNHEY, CDR2 SMNVEV, per germline (reference sequence). The CDR3 DNA follows: TGTGCCAGCAGTGAAACCCCGAGCTCCTACAATGAGCAGTTCTTC. Residues: CASSETPSSYNEQFF.

In this sample, this clone turned up once. The rearrangement links TRBV28 to TRBJ1-6; D remains unclear. CDR1 and CDR2 from the germline V gene are MDHEN and SYDVKM. The CDR3 runs to 12 residues. Trimming took off 8 bases at V and 7 bases at J, with 9 bases between the two ends. CDR3 DNA sequence: TGTGCCAGCCTAAACATGAATTCACCCCTCCACTTT. Protein sequence: CASLNMNSPLHF.

The V gene is TRBV7-3, the J gene TRBJ2-5; D is unclear. V was pared by 1 base and J by 2 bases, with 5 bases between. The CDR3 totals 13 residues. CDR1 SGHTA and CDR2 FQGTGA come from the germline V gene. As DNA, the CDR3 is TGTGCCAGCAGCTTAATGGCGCAAGAGACCCAGTACTTC. It encodes CASSLMAQETQYF.

The rearrangement links TRBV29-1 to TRBJ1-3; possible D gene TRBD1, 5 bases. There are 12 residues in the CDR3. V lost 6 bases and J 0 bases, leaving 6 bases between the germline ends. The germline V gene has CDR1 SQVTM and CDR2 ANQGSEA. CDR3 sequence: CSVGDSGNTIYF. The CDR3 DNA reads TGCAGCGTGGGGGACTCTGGAAACACCATATATTTT.

This clone was seen a handful of times. The gene calls are TRBV19 and TRBJ2-1; D uncertain. V was pared by 2 bases and J by 2 bases, with 10 bases between. There are 15 residues in the CDR3. The V gene's germline CDR1 is LNHDA and CDR2 SQIVND (reference sequence). For the CDR3, the DNA is TGTGCCAGTAGTATATCCGGTGCCCCCTACAATGAGCAGTTCTTC. It encodes CASSISGAPYNEQFF.

V and J are TRBV5-4 and TRBJ1-4, with 9 bases lining up with TRBD1. The CDR3 loop spans 15 amino acids. The J segment lost 6 bases and the V segment lost 3 bases, leaving 6 bases of the junction unmatched. Germline V CDR1 and CDR2: SGHNT, YYREEE (reference sequence). CDR3 loop: CASSSDRGSDEKLFF. CDR3 sequence (DNA): TGTGCCAGCAGCTCCGACAGGGGGAGTGATGAAAAACTGTTTTTT.

This chain uses TRBV29-1 with TRBJ2-7; TRBD1 matches 10 bases. V was clipped by 3 bases and J by 2 bases; unmatched bases: 1. Germline V gene data show CDR1 as SQVTM and CDR2 as ANQGSEA. CDR3 length: 13 amino acids. For the CDR3, the DNA is TGCAGCGTTGATGGGACAGGGGCCTACGAGCAGTACTTC. Translation: CSVDGTGAYEQYF.